These 20 T cell receptor beta chains came from one sample sequenced in a study of shared clonotypes between healthy human individuals. Produced via immunoSEQ multiplex PCR; TCRdb's table is partial and in-frame only. The data hold some 2.1 million clones, with roughly 95% observed a single time. CD45RO-negative CD8 cells positively selected for CCR7 made up the naive population, which excluded terminally differentiated effector memory CD45RA+ cells. The specimen was naive CD8+ T cells sorted from blood. These receptors were collected from a man aged 18-30 years in good health.

V gene TRBV4-1 combines with J gene TRBJ2-7, with D possibly TRBD2 on 6 matching bases. Trimming stripped 0 bases from V and 2 bases from J, with 14 bases between. Germline V CDR1 and CDR2: MGHRA, YSYEKL. The CDR3 runs 16 residues. CDR3 DNA sequence: TGCGCCAGCAGCCAAGATCCCGGACTAAATACCTACGAGCAGTACTTC. Translated: CASSQDPGLNTYEQYF.

The chain has TRBV27 and TRBJ2-7; possibly TRBD1 for D (6 bases). From germline, CDR1 is MNHEY and CDR2 SMNVEV (reference sequence). The CDR3 has 16 residues. Trimming shortened V by 4 bases and J by 1 base, and 17 bases separated the two germline ends. For the CDR3, the DNA is TGTGCCAGCAGTTCCGCCCCTCTGACAGGATCCTACGAGCAGTACTTC. This translates into CASSSAPLTGSYEQYF.

The gene calls are TRBV4-3 and TRBJ1-1, with 7 bases fitting TRBD1. After removal of 4 bases from V and 4 bases from J, the junction contained 3 bases not matched to a gene. The CDR3 has 13 amino acids. The germline V gene encodes CDR1 LGHNA and CDR2 YSLEER. The CDR3 here is CASSLRGLTEAFF. CDR3 in DNA: TGCGCCAGCAGCCTTAGGGGGCTCACTGAAGCTTTCTTT.

As for this clone: The sample holds other DNA sequences that translate to the same CDR3. V and J are TRBV4-1 and TRBJ2-3; D is unclear. Trimming removed 1 base at V and 0 bases at J, with 5 bases between. Per the germline V gene, CDR1 is MGHRA and CDR2 is YSYEKL. The CDR3 sequence is 14 residues long. The DNA of the CDR3 is TGCGCCAGCAGCCAAGCCCCTAGCACAGATACGCAGTATTTT. This translates into CASSQAPSTDTQYF.

The gene calls are TRBV5-8 and TRBJ1-2, with D tentatively TRBD1 (5 bases). V lost 4 bases to trimming and J lost 3 bases, with 10 bases between them. The germline V gene has CDR1 SGHTS and CDR2 YDEGEE. The CDR3 loop spans 13 amino acids. Written as DNA, the CDR3 is TGTGCCAGCAGCCCAGGGTTGGACTATGGCTACACCTTC. Translated, it gives CASSPGLDYGYTF.

In regard to this clone: Other DNA sequences within the sample encode an identical CDR3. The chain uses TRBV27 and TRBJ2-1; 11 bases agree with TRBD2. From germline, CDR1 is MNHEY and CDR2 SMNVEV (reference sequence). Trimming at V came to 0 bases and at J to 5 bases, leaving 0 bases not matched to a gene. The CDR3 covers 15 residues. The CDR3 nucleotides read TGTGCCAGCAGTTTATCACTAGCGGGAGACAATGAGCAGTTCTTC. Encoded protein: CASSLSLAGDNEQFF.

The chain uses TRBV14 and TRBJ1-2; D is unresolved. Germline V gene lookup returns CDR1 SGHDN and CDR2 FVKESK. V was shortened by 2 bases and J by 0 bases, with 4 bases between the two germline ends. CDR3 length equals 13 residues. CDR3 residues: CASSQIPNYGYTF. DNA for the CDR3: TGTGCCAGCAGCCAAATTCCTAACTATGGCTACACCTTC.

This chain uses TRBV27 with TRBJ2-5, with a tentative D call TRBD2 (7 bases). The CDR3 spans 14 residues. Germline values: CDR1 MNHEY, CDR2 SMNVEV (reference sequence). V gave up 5 bases and J gave up 1 base, with 11 bases separating them. CDR3 coding DNA: TGTGCCAGCAGTGGGGGGGGCAGCCAAGAGACCCAGTACTTC. It encodes CASSGGGSQETQYF.

The chain has TRBV6-1 and TRBJ2-2; D remains ambiguous. CDR1 MNHNS and CDR2 SASEGT come from the germline V gene. This CDR3 is built from 18 residues. Deletions cut 1 base from V and 6 bases from J, with 21 bases between. This CDR3 reads CASSEVRQTVRRAGELFF. Here the CDR3 DNA reads TGTGCCAGCAGTGAAGTGAGACAAACTGTGAGAAGAGCCGGGGAGCTGTTTTTT.

V and J are TRBV6-5 and TRBJ1-1, with D maybe TRBD1 (5 bases). The CDR3 covers 15 residues. Looked up from germline, CDR1 is MNHEY and CDR2 is SVGAGI. The V end was cut by 6 bases, the J end by 4 bases, with 18 bases between. As DNA, the CDR3 is TGTGCCAGCAGGATACTACCGGGGGAAGGCACTGAAGCTTTCTTT. This translates into CASRILPGEGTEAFF.

The gene calls are TRBV29-1 and TRBJ2-3; 12 nucleotides match TRBD2. Trimming removed 2 bases from V and 7 bases from J; junction bases left unmatched: 7. The germline V gene has CDR1 SQVTM and CDR2 ANQGSEA. The CDR3 loop spans 15 amino acids. The CDR3 DNA follows: TGCAGCGTTGAACTACTAGCGGGGGGCAGGAATACGCAGTATTTT. This codes for CSVELLAGGRNTQYF.

The V and J genes are TRBV28 and TRBJ2-7; 8 nucleotides match TRBD1. V lost 3 bases, J lost 3 bases, and 4 bases stayed unmatched. The CDR3 length is 14 residues. Germline lookup yields CDR1 MDHEN and CDR2 SYDVKM. CDR3 loop: CASSFDRGGYEQYF. CDR3 bases: TGTGCCAGCAGTTTTGACAGGGGAGGCTACGAGCAGTACTTC.

The chain links TRBV6-5 to TRBJ2-1, with 11 positions matching TRBD1. The CDR3 sequence is 15 residues long. Losses at the gene ends were 8 bases for V and 8 bases for J; bases not matched to a gene: 11. Germline CDR1 MNHEY, CDR2 SVGAGI. The CDR3 coding sequence is TGTGCCAGCCGATCTGGACAGGGGGCAAAGGATGAGCAGTTCTTC. This sequence encodes CASRSGQGAKDEQFF.

The chain combines TRBV1 with TRBJ1-3. TRBV1 is given as a pseudogene. The CDR3 extends over 20 amino acids. This CDR3 reads CTSSQDNKNKRLRGGNTIYF. The CDR3 DNA sequence: TGCACCAGCAGCCAAGATAATAAGAATAAACGCCTCCGTGGTGGAAACACCATATATTTT.

The chain couples TRBV6-5 to TRBJ2-3, with D perhaps matching TRBD2 (6 bases). The CDR3 length is 12 residues. CDR1 and CDR2 (germline): MNHEY, SVGAGI. Trimming cost V 2 bases and J 11 bases, with 11 bases left between them. The CDR3 DNA reads TGTGCCAGCAGTTACGGGTCGGGGGTGCAGTATTTT. Its translation: CASSYGSGVQYF.

The chain links TRBV19 to TRBJ1-2, with D tentatively TRBD1 (5 bases). Trimming pared 6 bases from V and 4 bases from J, leaving 15 bases between. The germline V gene encodes CDR1 LNHDA and CDR2 SQIVND (reference sequence). The CDR3 totals 14 residues. CDR3 in amino acids: CASRVSGSVYGYTF. CDR3 coding DNA: TGTGCCAGTAGGGTTTCAGGGTCCGTCTATGGCTACACCTTC. The full variable domain, completed using reference TRBV19 and TRBJ1-2, is DGGITQSPKYLFRKEGQNVTLSCEQNLNHDAMYWYRQDPGQGLRLIYYSQIVNDFQKGDIAEGYSVSREKKESFPLTVTSAQKNPTAFYLCASRVSGSVYGYTFGSGTRLTVV.

As regards this clone: Other nucleotide sequences in the sample specify the same CDR3. The V and J genes are TRBV19 and TRBJ1-1; 7 bases agree with TRBD1. The J segment lost 4 bases and the V segment lost 5 bases, leaving 4 bases of the junction unmatched. The CDR3 runs 13 residues. Per the germline V gene, CDR1 is LNHDA and CDR2 is SQIVND (reference sequence). The CDR3 DNA is TGTGCCAGTAGTCCGACAGGGAGCACTGAAGCTTTCTTT. It codes for CASSPTGSTEAFF.

The rearrangement uses TRBV19 and TRBJ2-7, with D maybe TRBD1 (5 bases). Germline CDR1 LNHDA, CDR2 SQIVND (reference sequence). V was shortened by 3 bases and J by 6 bases, with 15 bases between the two germline ends. The CDR3 runs 14 residues. The DNA of the CDR3 is TGTGCCAGTAGTATTGGTGGCAGGGCAGCCGAGCAGTACTTC. As protein: CASSIGGRAAEQYF.

J is TRBJ2-1 and V is TRBV6-5; D remains ambiguous. Germline-derived CDR1 and CDR2 are MNHEY and SVGAGI. Trimming stripped 4 bases from V and 6 bases from J, with 10 bases between. This CDR3 comprises 13 residues. For the CDR3, the DNA is TGTGCCAGCAGTTTGACGGAAGGCAATGAGCAGTTCTTC. The encoded protein is CASSLTEGNEQFF.

CDR3 nucleotide sequence: TGTGCCTGGAGTTACCAGGGCTACGAGCAGTACTTC. Its protein product is CAWSYQGYEQYF. V gene TRBV30 combines with J gene TRBJ2-7, with D tentatively TRBD1 (5 bases). This CDR3 is 12 amino acids long. From germline, CDR1 is GTSNPN and CDR2 SVGIG (reference sequence). The V gene lost 2 bases and the J gene lost 3 bases, with 8 bases spanning the gap.